Below are 32 T cell receptor beta chains sequenced from a single sample in a study of blood T cells in healthy people across ages. A sample-barcoded 5' primer and a J-beta primer mix were used in a second PCR of about 6 to 12 cycles. Each CDR3 protein is one row after TCRdb ran MiXCR on the 5' RACE reads. The sample carries about 1,800,000 distinct CDR3 sequences, 28% recorded once. The sample comprised blood. The receptors were sampled from a woman in her thirties in good health.

This clonotype turned up a few times. The chain has TRBV5-1 and TRBJ1-1, with D perhaps matching TRBD1 (5 bases). Germline V gives CDR1 SGHRS, CDR2 YFSETQ. V was cut by 2 bases and J by 4 bases, with 12 bases left in between. This CDR3 is built from 14 residues. The CDR3 sequence is CASSFRAGSTEAFF. CDR3 coding DNA: TGCGCCAGCAGCTTCAGGGCCGGTAGCACTGAAGCTTTCTTT. The full variable domain, rest sourced from reference TRBV5-1 and TRBJ1-1, is KAGVTQTPRYLIKTRGQQVTLSCSPISGHRSVSWYQQTPGQGLQFLFEYFSETQRNKGNFPGRFSGRQFSNSRSEMNVSTLELGDSALYLCASSFRAGSTEAFFGQGTRLTVV.

V usage is TRBV12-5 and J usage is TRBJ2-5; either TRBD1 or TRBD2 may fit D (5 bases each). The CDR3 consists of 14 residues. Germline loops: CDR1 LGHNT, CDR2 FRNRAP. V dropped 4 bases and J dropped 5 bases, with 14 bases sitting between them. The CDR3 bases are TGTGCTAGTGGTTCAGGACCCGAGGGGGAGACCCAGTACTTC. It specifies CASGSGPEGETQYF. The whole variable domain, filled in from reference TRBV12-5 and TRBJ2-5, reads DARVTQTPRHKVTEMGQEVTMRCQPILGHNTVFWYRQTMMQGLELLAYFRNRAPLDDSGMPKDRFSAEMPDATLATLKIQPSEPRDSAVYFCASGSGPEGETQYFGPGTRLLVL.

Concerning this clonotype itself: A much larger clone is a single base away; this may be a read error. The chain has TRBV12-3 or TRBV12-4 and TRBJ2-5; TRBD1 matches at 7 bases. The CDR3 contains 14 residues. The V and J ends lost 5 bases and 11 bases, in that order; junction bases with no gene match: 14. The CDR3 DNA follows: TGTGCCAGCAGTCGGACAGGAAATGCCTACGGGCAGTACTTC. This codes for CASSRTGNAYGQYF.

This clonotype was seen many times. CDR3 loop: CSARGGSSGLSYEQYF. The CDR3 DNA reads as TGCAGTGCCAGGGGAGGGAGTAGCGGACTTTCCTACGAGCAGTACTTC. This sequence joins TRBV20-1 and TRBJ2-7, with D maybe TRBD2 (7 bases). CDR3 size: 16 residues. Germline CDR1 DFQATT, CDR2 SNEGSKA (reference sequence). V lost 6 bases and J 1 base, leaving 22 bases between the germline ends.

This clonotype occurred a few times. The chain carries TRBV28 and TRBJ1-5; D gene ambiguous. The CDR3 loop spans 16 amino acids. The V and J ends lost 2 bases and 0 bases respectively, with 11 bases between them. Germline V gene sequence: CDR1 MDHEN, CDR2 SYDVKM. The CDR3 is CASSLGGVYSNQPQHF. CDR3 sequence (DNA): TGTGCCAGCAGTTTAGGCGGGGTATATAGCAATCAGCCCCAGCATTTT.

Regarding this clonotype: An end of the junction does not agree with germline; a read error may underlie this. V is TRBV4-1 and J is TRBJ1-2, with no clear D. Germline V CDR1 and CDR2: MGHRA, YSYEKL. The CDR3 consists of 13 residues. CDR3 amino acids: CASGHPQLTAYTF. The CDR3 bases are TGCGCCAGCGGCCACCCACAGCTCACGGCCTACACCTTC.

This clonotype came up many times. This chain uses TRBV10-1 with TRBJ2-7; 7 bases fit TRBD1. The CDR3 spans 14 residues. J lost 2 bases, V lost 7 bases, and 8 bases had no gene match. The germline V gene has CDR1 WNHNN and CDR2 SYGVQD (reference sequence). CDR3: CASTAGGPPYEQYF. The CDR3 coding sequence is TGCGCCAGCACAGCAGGGGGACCTCCCTACGAGCAGTACTTC.

This clonotype was detected ten times or more. The V call is TRBV29-1, the J call TRBJ2-7; 8 positions agree with TRBD1. The CDR3 consists of 14 residues. Germline CDR1 is SQVTM and CDR2 is ANQGSEA. Germline trimming cut 0 bases from V and 4 bases from J; bases unmatched to any gene: 5. The CDR3 DNA is TGCAGCGTTGAAGAGGGACAGGAGACTTACGAGCAGTACTTC. It yields the protein CSVEEGQETYEQYF.

This clonotype was seen a handful of times. The gene calls are TRBV7-2 and TRBJ2-3; D not certain. The CDR3 runs to 10 residues. The V gene's germline CDR1 is SGHTA and CDR2 FQGNSA. Trimming removed 3 bases from V and 14 bases from J, with 9 bases in between. CDR3 DNA: TGTGCCAGCAGCTTCACGATGACGTATTTT. This encodes CASSFTMTYF.

The chain links TRBV27 to TRBJ2-1; no firm D call. Per the germline V gene, CDR1 is MNHEY and CDR2 is SMNVEV (reference sequence). The CDR3 loop spans 16 amino acids. Trimming stripped 1 base from V and 8 bases from J, with 18 bases between. The chain's CDR3 is CASSLFGYPQDHEQFF. The CDR3 DNA reads TGTGCCAGCAGTTTATTTGGCTACCCCCAGGACCATGAGCAGTTCTTC.

The chain uses TRBV20-1 and TRBJ2-3; tentative D call: TRBD2 (6 bases). Germline values: CDR1 DFQATT, CDR2 SNEGSKA (reference sequence). Between the trimmed V and J ends, which lost 5 bases and 6 bases, there was a span of 15 bases. The CDR3 has 13 amino acids. The CDR3 coding sequence is TGCAGTGCTCGGGACTCAGGCGAGGATACGCAGTATTTT. Translating gives CSARDSGEDTQYF.

This clonotype occurred once. This may be a read error, as it is one base from a much larger clone. V is TRBV4-2 and J is TRBJ2-7; D ambiguous. The CDR3 spans 14 residues. Germline loops: CDR1 LGHNA, CDR2 YNFKEQ. V lost 1 base to trimming and J lost 4 bases, with 11 bases between them. The CDR3 DNA sequence: TGTGCCAGCAGCCAAGGTCCACGCAAATACGAGCAGTACTTC. Its protein product is CASSQGPRKYEQYF.

The chain combines TRBV7-2 with TRBJ1-5; 7 bases are a match to TRBD1. This CDR3 comprises 16 residues. Germline CDR1 reads SGHTA; CDR2 reads FQGNSA. After removal of 2 bases from V and 2 bases from J, the junction contained 6 bases not matched to a gene. The CDR3 loop is CASSLPYRGGNQPQHF. The CDR3 DNA sequence: TGTGCCAGCAGCTTACCCTACAGGGGAGGCAATCAGCCCCAGCATTTT.

This sequence joins TRBV6-5 and TRBJ1-2; D is undetermined. Germline V CDR1 and CDR2: MNHEY, SVGAGI. Trimming left V 6 bases short and J 4 bases short, with 15 bases between. The CDR3 covers 14 residues. CDR3 sequence reads: CASSPQGSPYGYTF. The CDR3 DNA reads as TGTGCCAGCAGCCCCCAAGGGAGCCCCTATGGCTACACCTTC.

This clonotype was seen a single time. V and J are TRBV27 and TRBJ1-5; no clear D gene. The V end lost 5 bases, the J end lost 6 bases, and 11 bases lay between the germline ends. CDR3 length equals 13 residues. CDR1 is MNHEY and CDR2 is SMNVEV in the germline V gene (reference sequence). Here the CDR3 reads CASSDPGSQPQHF. CDR3 sequence (DNA): TGTGCCAGCAGTGACCCGGGAAGTCAGCCCCAGCATTTT.

This clonotype was counted ten times or more. The genes are TRBV5-1 and TRBJ1-6, with a possible D match to TRBD1 (5 bases). The CDR3 has 15 amino acids. The germline V and J ends were trimmed by 1 base and 8 bases, with 13 bases remaining between them. From germline, CDR1 is SGHRS and CDR2 YFSETQ. The CDR3 DNA reads as TGCGCCAGCAGCTTGCTCGCGGGCAGGGATTCACCCCTCCACTTT. Its translation is CASSLLAGRDSPLHF.

This sequence joins TRBV5-1 and TRBJ2-1; D is unclear. This CDR3 contains 13 residues. Germline CDR1 is SGHRS and CDR2 is YFSETQ. Trimming pared 4 bases from V and 10 bases from J, leaving 15 bases between. The CDR3 DNA sequence: TGCGCCAGCAGCCCCCATGATACCTACGAGCAGTTCTTC. Translating it yields CASSPHDTYEQFF.

The chain couples TRBV6-6 to TRBJ2-7, with 7 bases matching TRBD1. V lost 11 bases and J lost 4; bases outside the gene matches: 8. The V gene's germline CDR1 is MNHNY and CDR2 SVGAGI (reference sequence). CDR3 length equals 12 residues. This CDR3 is CAWESRGYEQYF. CDR3 DNA sequence: TGTGCCTGGGAGAGCAGGGGGTACGAGCAGTACTTC.

This clonotype was observed a handful of times. The CDR3 bases are TGTGCCAGCAGTTCGGGGACCTTTTCTCAGCCCCAGCATTTT. Protein: CASSSGTFSQPQHF. The rearrangement joins TRBV6-2 or TRBV6-3 to TRBJ1-5, with TRBD1 as a possible D gene (5 bases). The V and J ends lost 4 bases and 6 bases respectively, with 13 bases between them. This CDR3 region has 14 residues. Germline V gene lookup returns CDR1 MNHEY and CDR2 SVGEGT.

CDR3 coding DNA: TGTGCCAGCAGCCCCGAAGGGACTCACACCGGGGAGCTGTTTTTT. This encodes CASSPEGTHTGELFF. J is TRBJ2-2 and V is TRBV6-6, with D possibly TRBD2 on 6 matching bases. In germline, CDR1 is MNHNY, CDR2 SVGAGI (reference sequence). V shed 6 bases and J shed 3 bases, with 14 bases lying between them. The CDR3 sequence is 15 residues long.

This clonotype was counted only a few times. The chain has TRBV4-1 and TRBJ2-7; no reliable D call. The CDR3 loop spans 16 amino acids. Germline CDR1 and CDR2: MGHRA and YSYEKL. V was cut by 1 base and J by 0 bases, with 13 bases left in between. DNA of the CDR3: TGCGCCAGCAGCCAAGCCTGGCGCCCGGACTCCTACGAGCAGTACTTC. As protein: CASSQAWRPDSYEQYF.

On this clonotype itself: This may be a read error: a much more frequent sequence differs by one nucleotide. This rearrangement joins TRBV12-3 or TRBV12-4 to TRBJ2-5, with TRBD1 matching over 8 bases. The junction had 11 bases not matched to a gene; V was cut back by 5 bases and J by 9 bases. This CDR3 has 14 amino acids. CDR3 in amino acids: CASSRTGSQEAQYF. The CDR3 DNA reads TGTGCCAGCAGTCGGACAGGGAGTCAGGAGGCCCAGTACTTC.

This sequence joins TRBV20-1 and TRBJ2-5, with 15 bases matching TRBD2. V shed 7 bases and J 5 bases; nucleotides not matched to a gene: 5. This CDR3 is built from 14 residues. Germline lookup yields CDR1 DFQATT and CDR2 SNEGSKA (reference sequence). The CDR3 DNA reads TGCAGTGGGACTAGCGGGGGGGCCCGGGAGACCCAGTACTTC. Its translation: CSGTSGGARETQYF.

This clonotype has a handful of counts. The chain uses TRBV5-1 and TRBJ2-7, with 7 nucleotides matching TRBD1. Trimming took 4 bases from V and 4 from J; bases not matched to a gene: 8. Germline assignment: CDR1 SGHRS and CDR2 YFSETQ. The CDR3 is 14 residues long. CDR3 loop: CASSIQGFGYEQYF. CDR3 DNA sequence: TGCGCCAGCAGCATACAGGGGTTCGGGTACGAGCAGTACTTC.

This clonotype was counted many times. The genes are TRBV10-3 and TRBJ2-7, with 10 bases identical to TRBD1. Germline assignment: CDR1 ENHRY and CDR2 SYGVKD. The ends lost 10 bases at V and 3 bases at J; junction bases unmatched: 3. There are 12 residues in the CDR3. CDR3 amino acids: CATDRGNYEQYF. CDR3 in DNA: TGTGCCACGGACAGGGGGAACTACGAGCAGTACTTC.

This clonotype was detected ten times or more. This sequence joins TRBV10-3 and TRBJ2-7; a possible D gene is TRBD1 (5 bases). The V gene lost 5 bases and the J gene lost 1 base, with 12 bases spanning the gap. The CDR3 spans 14 residues. CDR1 ENHRY and CDR2 SYGVKD come from the germline V gene. CDR3: CAISPRVGSYEQYF. As DNA, the CDR3 is TGTGCCATCAGTCCCAGGGTGGGATCCTACGAGCAGTACTTC.

The chain links TRBV2 to TRBJ1-5, with D possibly being TRBD1 (5 bases). Trimming removed 2 bases from V and 2 bases from J, with 10 bases in between. CDR3 size: 15 residues. In germline, CDR1 is SNHLY, CDR2 FYNNEI. CDR3 region: CASSELRGGNQPQHF. The CDR3 DNA reads TGTGCCAGCAGTGAACTTAGAGGGGGCAATCAGCCCCAGCATTTT.

A word on this clonotype: This could be a read error, since a much larger clone is one nucleotide away. The rearrangement joins TRBV6-1 to TRBJ2-7, with D perhaps TRBD2 (5 bases). The DNA end lines up better with TRBJ2-5; the J call may be wrong. CDR1 and CDR2 from the germline V gene are MNHNS and SASEGT. This CDR3 contains 13 residues. The CDR3 reads CASSGFRGETQYF. DNA for the CDR3: TGTGCCAGCAGTGGATTCCGAGGGGAGACCCAGTACTTC.

The chain recombines TRBV6-2 or TRBV6-3 with TRBJ1-5, with D uncertain. Germline CDR1 and CDR2: MNHEY and SVGEGT. This CDR3 region has 13 residues. The germline V and J ends were trimmed by 8 bases and 4 bases, with 12 bases remaining between them. The DNA for the CDR3 is TGTGCCAGCCGCATCGTTTGGAATCAGCCCCAGCATTTT. Amino acids: CASRIVWNQPQHF.

This clonotype showed up just a few times. The J gene is TRBJ2-7, the V gene TRBV6-2 or TRBV6-3, with no clear D. This CDR3 comprises 13 residues. CDR1 and CDR2 from the germline V gene are MNHEY and SVGEGT. The V gene lost 8 bases and the J gene lost 5 bases, with 16 bases spanning the gap. The CDR3 DNA sequence: TGTGCCAGCCTTAGACTTTCCGACGACGAGCAGTACTTC. This codes for CASLRLSDDEQYF.

This clonotype was detected only a few times. The V and J genes are TRBV7-8 and TRBJ1-1, with 8 bases identical to TRBD1. The CDR3 covers 15 residues. Germline V gene lookup returns CDR1 SGHVS and CDR2 FQNEAQ. The junction had 5 bases not matched to a gene; V was cut back by 1 base and J by 4 bases. This chain's CDR3 is CASSLGTGRTTEAFF. The CDR3 DNA is TGTGCCAGCAGCTTAGGGACAGGGAGGACCACTGAAGCTTTCTTT.

The rearrangement joins TRBV7-7 to TRBJ2-5, with 12 bases lining up with TRBD2. The germline V gene has CDR1 SSHAT and CDR2 FNYEAQ (reference sequence). The CDR3 is 17 residues long. With V trimmed by 5 bases and J by 2 bases, 9 bases remained unmatched. The CDR3 sequence is CASSPSRLAGGQETQYF. The CDR3 region has the DNA TGTGCCAGCAGCCCCAGTCGGCTAGCGGGGGGGCAAGAGACCCAGTACTTC.